A selection of T cell receptor beta chains follows, all from one sample in a study of vaccination effects on CD4 cells after COVID-19. These receptors are not linked to any known antigen. TCRdb's table, derived via immunoSEQ multiplex PCR, lists solely in-frame clones and lacks some. Among around 69,000 clones listed, around 85% were seen once. The sample consisted of CD4+ T cells from PBMCs cultured without peptide, taken after COVID-19 vaccination. These TCRs come from a human donor who received a COVID-19 vaccine. The CDR3 runs from the conserved cysteine through the conserved F or W. D genes are given only for firm matches. Not all rows give a size; the values are once, few, many and, for expanded clones, a class.

d_gene	abundance	j_gene	v_gene	CDR3nt	CDR3aa
.	.	TRBJ2-2	TRBV7-2	TGTGCCAGCAGCTCCTCAAACCCCGGGGAGCTGTTTTTT	CASSSSNPGELFF
TRBD1	.	TRBJ1-6	TRBV3-1/TRBV3-2	TGTGCCAGCAGCCGGGGACAGGGGGACTCACCCCTCCACTTT	CASSRGQGDSPLHF
.	.	TRBJ1-5	TRBV6-5	TGTGCCAGCAAACTGTCATATAGCAATCAGCCCCAGCATTTT	CASKLSYSNQPQHF
.	.	TRBJ1-5	TRBV9	TGTGCCAGCAGCGTAGCCGAGGACAGCATAGGGCCCCAGCATTTT	CASSVAEDSIGPQHF
.	.	TRBJ1-2	TRBV30	TGTGCCTGGAGTGTACGGCCGGGTACTAACTATGGCTACACCTTC	CAWSVRPGTNYGYTF
.	.	TRBJ2-3	TRBV24-1	TGTGCCACCAGTGAGGACGGTGCCCGAAATACGCAGTATTTT	CATSEDGARNTQYF
.	.	TRBJ2-3	TRBV7-2	TGTGCCAGCAGCCGTCGGGGCGGCGGCACAGATACGCAGTATTTT	CASSRRGGGTDTQYF
TRBD1	.	TRBJ1-1	TRBV5-4	TGTGCCAGCAGCCGGGGGACAGGGGGCACTGAAGCTTTCTTT	CASSRGTGGTEAFF
TRBD1	.	TRBJ1-2	TRBV5-4	TGTGCCAGCAGCGGGACAGGGCTTGGTGGCTACACCTTC	CASSGTGLGGYTF
TRBD1	.	TRBJ1-6	TRBV6-5	TGTGCCAGCAATTCCCTCGGGACAGGGATCAACCTCTTCCACTTT	CASNSLGTGINLFHF
.	.	TRBJ2-1	TRBV28	TGTGCCAACCGCAGGGGAGGTGCAAATGAGCAGTTCTTC	CANRRGGANEQFF
.	few	TRBJ1-1	TRBV3-1/TRBV3-2	TGTGCCAGCAGCTTTGAAGGGCTGGGCACTGAAGCTTTCTTT	CASSFEGLGTEAFF
TRBD2	.	TRBJ2-5	TRBV3-1/TRBV3-2	TGTGCCAGCAGCTTACGGAGAATAGCGGGGGCGGAGACCCAGTACTTC	CASSLRRIAGAETQYF
.	once	TRBJ2-6	TRBV28	TGTGCCAGCCAAAGAAGCTCTGGGGCCAACGTCCTGACTTTC	CASQRSSGANVLTF
.	few	TRBJ1-6	TRBV5-1	TGCGCCAGCAGCTTCTCGGACAGCGATTCACCCCTCCACTTT	CASSFSDSDSPLHF
TRBD2	.	TRBJ2-1	TRBV7-2	TGTGCCAGCAGCAAAGATAGCGGGGGGGCCTTCTTGGAGCAGTTCTTC	CASSKDSGGAFLEQFF
.	.	TRBJ1-4	TRBV9	TGTGCCAGCAGACCTACTTGGGAACAGCCGCTACCCTTGTTTTTT	CASRPTWEQPLPLFF
.	.	TRBJ2-1	TRBV5-1	TGCGCCAGCAGCTCGGAGGGGGTGGGGCCCTACAATGAGCAGTTCTTC	CASSSEGVGPYNEQFF
.	once	TRBJ1-3	TRBV24-1	TGTGCCACCAGTGCCTCTGGAAACACCATATATTTT	CATSASGNTIYF
.	few	TRBJ1-1	TRBV27	TGTGCCAGCAGTTTAGGGGGGATCACTGAAGCTTTCTTT	CASSLGGITEAFF
.	.	TRBJ1-5	TRBV5-1	TGCGCCAGCAGCTTGATCCCCGGAGATCGGCCCCAGCATTTT	CASSLIPGDRPQHF
.	once	TRBJ2-5	TRBV28	TGTGCCAGCAGTTTATCTCGACAGTCGGTAGAGACCCAGTACTTC	CASSLSRQSVETQYF